This entry is about one T cell receptor (beta chain). Its antigen is unknown. The ends were cut back, 3 bases at V and 1 base at J, with 14 bases in the middle. The germline gives CDR1 SGHRS, CDR2 YFSETQ. The CDR3 consists of 16 residues. No infections or other immune events were documented during collection. The data were taken from a study of identifying expanded T cells in peripheral blood. Study results and limitations: Variance in clone template counts between approximately two-week samples significantly increased with total template count across all healthy donors.

The protocol was immunoSEQ multiplex PCR, while the TCRdb copy is restricted to in-frame clones and leaves out a portion. Altogether some 90,000 clones are present, approximately 90% being singletons, with the ten largest covering over 15%. Specimen: blood. The source is a person aged 18-70 years in good health. J is TRBJ2-1 and V is TRBV5-1; D not certain. In nucleotides, the CDR3 is TGCGCCAGCAGCTGGTCCAGGTCGACTTCCTACAATGAGCAGTTCTTC. Translated, it gives CASSWSRSTSYNEQFF. The whole variable domain, remainder taken from reference TRBV5-1 and TRBJ2-1, is KAGVTQTPRYLIKTRGQQVTLSCSPISGHRSVSWYQQTPGQGLQFLFEYFSETQRNKGNFPGRFSGRQFSNSRSEMNVSTLELGDSALYLCASSWSRSTSYNEQFFGPGTRLTVL.